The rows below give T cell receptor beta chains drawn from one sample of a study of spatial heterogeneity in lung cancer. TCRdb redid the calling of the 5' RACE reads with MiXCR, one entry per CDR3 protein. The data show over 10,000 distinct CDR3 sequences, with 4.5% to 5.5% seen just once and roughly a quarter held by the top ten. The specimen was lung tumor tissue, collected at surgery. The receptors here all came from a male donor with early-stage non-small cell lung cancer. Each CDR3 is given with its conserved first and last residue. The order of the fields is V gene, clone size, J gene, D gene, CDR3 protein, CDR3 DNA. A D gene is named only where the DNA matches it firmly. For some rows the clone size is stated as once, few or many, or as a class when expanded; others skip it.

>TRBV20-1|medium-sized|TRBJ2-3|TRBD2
CSATGLAGDTDTQYF
TGCAGTGCTACGGGACTAGCGGGGGACACAGATACGCAGTATTTT
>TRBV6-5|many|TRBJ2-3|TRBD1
CASSPGDRDSDTQYF
TGTGCCAGCAGTCCCGGGGACAGGGATTCAGATACGCAGTATTTT
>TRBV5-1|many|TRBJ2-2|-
CASSGGYTGELFF
TGCGCCAGCAGTGGTGGTTACACCGGGGAGCTGTTTTTT
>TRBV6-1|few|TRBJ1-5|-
CASTLNWDTLPQHF
TGTGCCAGCACCCTAAATTGGGACACTTTACCCCAGCATTTT
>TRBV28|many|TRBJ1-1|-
CASSLGRSGTEAFF
TGTGCCAGCAGTTTAGGGCGAAGTGGAACTGAAGCTTTCTTT
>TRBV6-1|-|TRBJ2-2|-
CASEVPNTGELFF
TGTGCCAGTGAGGTCCCGAACACCGGGGAGCTGTTTTTT
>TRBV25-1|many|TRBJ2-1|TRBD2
CASSDPLAGGPVYNEQFF
TGTGCCAGCAGTGACCCACTAGCGGGGGGGCCGGTGTACAATGAGCAGTTCTTC
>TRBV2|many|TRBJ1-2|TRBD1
CASSAWTGLGGNYGYTF
TGTGCCAGCAGCGCATGGACAGGGTTAGGGGGTAACTATGGCTACACCTTC
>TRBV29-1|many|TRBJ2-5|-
CSVEVDTTRTQYF
TGCAGCGTTGAAGTGGACACAACGCGGACCCAGTACTTC
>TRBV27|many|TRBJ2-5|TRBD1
CASRLGTGVVETQYF
TGTGCCAGCAGACTCGGGACAGGGGTGGTGGAGACCCAGTACTTC
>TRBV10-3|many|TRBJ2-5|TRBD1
CAARGQGRQETQYF
TGTGCCGCCCGCGGACAGGGGAGGCAAGAGACCCAGTACTTC
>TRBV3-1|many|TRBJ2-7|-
CASSQESYEPRNF
TGTGCCAGCAGCCAAGAAAGTTATGAGCCCCGCAACTTC
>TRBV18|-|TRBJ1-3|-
CASSPLLEGNTIYF
TGTGCCAGCTCACCACTCTTGGAGGGAAACACCATATATTTT
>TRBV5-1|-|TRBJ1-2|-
CASSLDLYYGYTF
TGCGCCAGCAGCTTGGATCTTTACTATGGCTACACCTTC
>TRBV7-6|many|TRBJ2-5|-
CASSFTWQETQYF
TGTGCCAGCAGCTTTACTTGGCAAGAGACCCAGTACTTC
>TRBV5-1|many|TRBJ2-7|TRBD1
CASSPDPGTGAYEQYF
TGCGCCAGCAGCCCAGATCCCGGGACAGGGGCTTACGAGCAGTACTTC
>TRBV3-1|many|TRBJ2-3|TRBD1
CASSHGDRGYTDTQYF
TGTGCCAGCAGCCACGGCGACAGGGGATACACAGATACGCAGTATTTT
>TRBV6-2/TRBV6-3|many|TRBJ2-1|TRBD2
CASRVFLAGLYNEQFF
TGTGCCAGCAGAGTGTTTCTAGCGGGTCTCTACAATGAGCAGTTCTTC
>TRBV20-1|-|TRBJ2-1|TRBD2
CSARLAGSNEQFF
TGCAGTGCTAGACTAGCGGGGTCCAATGAGCAGTTCTTC
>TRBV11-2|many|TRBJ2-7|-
CASSPTPYEQYF
TGTGCCAGCAGCCCCACACCCTACGAGCAGTACTTC
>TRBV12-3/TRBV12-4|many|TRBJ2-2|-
CASSLQVGGTGELFF
TGTGCCAGCAGTTTACAGGTCGGGGGAACCGGGGAGCTGTTTTTT
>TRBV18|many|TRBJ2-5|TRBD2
CASSRGLAGEETQYF
TGTGCCAGCTCACGAGGACTAGCGGGGGAAGAGACCCAGTACTTC